This T cell receptor beta chain is from a study of shared clonotypes between healthy human individuals. It was into CD45RA+ naive and CD45RA-negative memory subsets that the CD4+ cells were split. Sequenced by immunoSEQ multiplex PCR; TCRdb stores in-frame clones only, minus some. Among approximately 2.3 million clones listed, just over 90% were seen once. Per the germline V gene, CDR1 is SGHRS and CDR2 is YFSETQ. This CDR3 spans 15 amino acids. V lost 4 bases and J lost 7, with 20 bases in between. The TCR originated in a man aged 18 to 29 in good health. Some clones in this sample may be carry-over from other donors' samples. Sequenced sample: naive CD4+ T cells from PBMCs. Subset: CD45RA+ positively selected. V gene TRBV5-1 combines with J gene TRBJ1-1; maybe TRBD1 (6 bases). The CDR3 nucleotides read TGCGCCAGCAGCCCCGGGTTGGGGGCCCCATATGAAGCTTTCTTT. Residues: CASSPGLGAPYEAFF.